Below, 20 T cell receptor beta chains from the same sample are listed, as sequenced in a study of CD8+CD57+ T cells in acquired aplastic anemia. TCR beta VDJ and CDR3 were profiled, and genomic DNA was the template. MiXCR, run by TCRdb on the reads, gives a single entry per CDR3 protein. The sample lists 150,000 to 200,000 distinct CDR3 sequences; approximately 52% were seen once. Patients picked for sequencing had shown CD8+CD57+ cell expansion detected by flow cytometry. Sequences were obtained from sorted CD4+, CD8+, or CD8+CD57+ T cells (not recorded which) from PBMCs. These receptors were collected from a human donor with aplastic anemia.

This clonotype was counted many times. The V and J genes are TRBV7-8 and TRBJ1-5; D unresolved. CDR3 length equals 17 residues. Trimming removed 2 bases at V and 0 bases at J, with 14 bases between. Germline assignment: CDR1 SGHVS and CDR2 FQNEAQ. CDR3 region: CASSLRQIRYSNQPQHF. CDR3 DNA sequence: TGTGCCAGCAGCTTAAGGCAGATCCGATATAGCAATCAGCCCCAGCATTTT.

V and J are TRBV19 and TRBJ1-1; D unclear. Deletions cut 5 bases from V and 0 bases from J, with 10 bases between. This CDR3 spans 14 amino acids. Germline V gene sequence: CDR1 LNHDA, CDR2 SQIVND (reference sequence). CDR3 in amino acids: CASSLNPMNTEAFF. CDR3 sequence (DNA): TGTGCCAGTAGTCTTAACCCCATGAACACTGAAGCTTTCTTT.

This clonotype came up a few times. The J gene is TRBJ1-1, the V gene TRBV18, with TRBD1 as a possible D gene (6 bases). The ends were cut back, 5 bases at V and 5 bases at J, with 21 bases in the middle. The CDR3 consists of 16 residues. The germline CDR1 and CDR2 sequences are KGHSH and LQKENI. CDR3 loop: CASSVVGNGGATEAFF. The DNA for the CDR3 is TGTGCCAGCTCAGTCGTCGGAAACGGGGGGGCGACTGAAGCTTTCTTT.

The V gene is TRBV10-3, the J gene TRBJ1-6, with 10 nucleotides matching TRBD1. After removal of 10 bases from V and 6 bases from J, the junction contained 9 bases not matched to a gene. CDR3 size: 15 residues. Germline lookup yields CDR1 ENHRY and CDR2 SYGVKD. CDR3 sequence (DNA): TGTGCCAGCAGAGACAGGGGGCGGCGTAATTCACCCCTCCACTTT. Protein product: CASRDRGRRNSPLHF.

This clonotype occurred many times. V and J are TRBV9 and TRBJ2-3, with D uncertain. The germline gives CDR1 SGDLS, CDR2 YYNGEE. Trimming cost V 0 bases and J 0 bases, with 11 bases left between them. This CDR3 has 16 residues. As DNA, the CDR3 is TGTGCCAGCAGCGTAGGACCCAGATCTAGCACAGATACGCAGTATTTT. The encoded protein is CASSVGPRSSTDTQYF.

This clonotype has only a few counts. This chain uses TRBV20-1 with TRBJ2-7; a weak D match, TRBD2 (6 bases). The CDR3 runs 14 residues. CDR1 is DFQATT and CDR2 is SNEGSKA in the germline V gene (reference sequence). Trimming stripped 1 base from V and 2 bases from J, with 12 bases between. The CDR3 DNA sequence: TGCAGTGCTAGAGCGGGAGCGGGCACCTACGAGCAGTACTTC. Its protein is CSARAGAGTYEQYF.

The DNA of the CDR3 is TGCGCCAGCAGTGGGCACAATGAGCAGTTCTTC. Residues: CASSGHNEQFF. The rearrangement joins TRBV10-2 to TRBJ2-1; D is uncertain. Deletions cut 4 bases from V and 5 bases from J, with 3 bases between. The CDR3 extends over 11 amino acids. Germline CDR1 is WSHSY and CDR2 is SAAADI.

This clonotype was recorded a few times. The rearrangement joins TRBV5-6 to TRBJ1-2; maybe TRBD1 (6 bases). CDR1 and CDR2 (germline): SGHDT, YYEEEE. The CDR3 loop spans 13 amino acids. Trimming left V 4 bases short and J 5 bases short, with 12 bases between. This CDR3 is CASSQGTAYGYTF. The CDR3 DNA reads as TGTGCCAGCAGCCAGGGGACGGCGTATGGCTACACCTTC.

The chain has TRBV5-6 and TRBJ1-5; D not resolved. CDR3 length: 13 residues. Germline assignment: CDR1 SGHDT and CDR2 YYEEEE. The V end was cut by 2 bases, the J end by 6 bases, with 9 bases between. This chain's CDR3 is CASSFGEGQPQHF. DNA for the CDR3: TGTGCCAGCAGCTTCGGGGAAGGTCAGCCCCAGCATTTT.

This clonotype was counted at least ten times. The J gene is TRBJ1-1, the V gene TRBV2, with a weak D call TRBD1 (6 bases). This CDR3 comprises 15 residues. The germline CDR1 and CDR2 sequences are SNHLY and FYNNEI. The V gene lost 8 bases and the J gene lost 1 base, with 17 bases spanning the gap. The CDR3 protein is CASSGRGVSNTEAFF. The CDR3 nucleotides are TGTGCCAGCTCGGGCAGGGGAGTATCGAACACTGAAGCTTTCTTT.

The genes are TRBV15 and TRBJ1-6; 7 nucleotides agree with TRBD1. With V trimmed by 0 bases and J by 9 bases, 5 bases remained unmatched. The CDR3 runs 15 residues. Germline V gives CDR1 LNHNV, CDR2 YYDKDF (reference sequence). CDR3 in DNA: TGTGCCACCAGCAGAGATCGACAGGGCAGTTCACCCCTCCACTTT. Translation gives CATSRDRQGSSPLHF.

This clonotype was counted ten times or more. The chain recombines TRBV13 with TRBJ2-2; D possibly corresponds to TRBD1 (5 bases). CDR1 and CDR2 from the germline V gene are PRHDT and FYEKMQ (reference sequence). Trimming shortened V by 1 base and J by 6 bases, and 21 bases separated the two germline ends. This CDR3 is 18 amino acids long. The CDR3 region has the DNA TGTGCCAGCAGCTTAGCGTTTCAGGGAAGGAATCGGGCCGGGGAGCTGTTTTTT. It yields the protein CASSLAFQGRNRAGELFF.

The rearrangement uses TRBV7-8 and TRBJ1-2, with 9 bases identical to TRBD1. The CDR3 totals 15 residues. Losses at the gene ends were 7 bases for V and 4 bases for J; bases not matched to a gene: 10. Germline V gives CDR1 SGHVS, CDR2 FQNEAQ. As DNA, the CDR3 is TGTGCCAGCACCGGACTAGCGGACAGGGGCTATGGCTACACCTTC. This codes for CASTGLADRGYGYTF. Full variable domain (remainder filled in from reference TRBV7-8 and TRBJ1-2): GAGVSQSPRYKVAKRGQDVALRCDPISGHVSLFWYQQALGQGPEFLTYFQNEAQLDKSGLPSDRFFAERPEGSVSTLKIQRTQQEDSAVYLCASTGLADRGYGYTFGSGTRLTVV.

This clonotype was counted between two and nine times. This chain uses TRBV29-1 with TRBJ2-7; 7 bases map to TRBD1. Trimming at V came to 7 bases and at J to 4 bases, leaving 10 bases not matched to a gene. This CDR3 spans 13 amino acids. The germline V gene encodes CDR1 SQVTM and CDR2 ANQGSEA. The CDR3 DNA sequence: TGCAGCGCGAAACCGGGACAGAAGTACGAGCAGTACTTC. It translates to CSAKPGQKYEQYF.

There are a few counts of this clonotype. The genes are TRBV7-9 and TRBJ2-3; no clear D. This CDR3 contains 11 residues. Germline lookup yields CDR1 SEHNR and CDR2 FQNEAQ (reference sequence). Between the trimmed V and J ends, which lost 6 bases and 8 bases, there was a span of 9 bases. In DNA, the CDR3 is TGTGCCAGCAGGGAATGGGGTACGCAGTATTTT. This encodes CASREWGTQYF.

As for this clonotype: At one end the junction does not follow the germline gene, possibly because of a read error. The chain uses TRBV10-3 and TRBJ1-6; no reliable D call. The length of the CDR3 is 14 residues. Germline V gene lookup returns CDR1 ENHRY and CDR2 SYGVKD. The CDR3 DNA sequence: TGTGCCAGCAGTAGAGTCGCCCAGCAGTCACCCCTCCACTTT. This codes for CASSRVAQQSPLHF.

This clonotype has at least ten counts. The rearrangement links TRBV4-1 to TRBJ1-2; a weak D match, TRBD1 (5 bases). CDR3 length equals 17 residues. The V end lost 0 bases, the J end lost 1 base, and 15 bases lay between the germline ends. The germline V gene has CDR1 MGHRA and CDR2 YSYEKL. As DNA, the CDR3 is TGCGCCAGCAGCCAAGAATTATCGACAGAGCGTAACTATGGCTACACCTTC. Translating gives CASSQELSTERNYGYTF.

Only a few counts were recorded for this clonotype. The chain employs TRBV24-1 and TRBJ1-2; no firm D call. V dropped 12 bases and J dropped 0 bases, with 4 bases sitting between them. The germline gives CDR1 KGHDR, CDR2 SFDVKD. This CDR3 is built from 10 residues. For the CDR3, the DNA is TGTGCCGTGACTAACTATGGCTACACCTTC. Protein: CAVTNYGYTF.

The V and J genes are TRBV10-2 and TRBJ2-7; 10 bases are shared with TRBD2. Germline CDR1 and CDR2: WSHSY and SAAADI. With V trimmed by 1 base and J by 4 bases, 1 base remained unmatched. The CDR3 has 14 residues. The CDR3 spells CASSEWTSGYEQYF. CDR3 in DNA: TGCGCCAGCAGTGAGTGGACTAGCGGATACGAGCAGTACTTC.

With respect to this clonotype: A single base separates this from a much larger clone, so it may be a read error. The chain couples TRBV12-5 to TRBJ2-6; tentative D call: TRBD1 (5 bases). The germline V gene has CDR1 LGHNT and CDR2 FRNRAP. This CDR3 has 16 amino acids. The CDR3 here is CASGFIRASGAIVLTF. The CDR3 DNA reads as TGTGCTAGTGGTTTTATCCGGGCCTCTGGGGCCATCGTCCTGACTTTC.